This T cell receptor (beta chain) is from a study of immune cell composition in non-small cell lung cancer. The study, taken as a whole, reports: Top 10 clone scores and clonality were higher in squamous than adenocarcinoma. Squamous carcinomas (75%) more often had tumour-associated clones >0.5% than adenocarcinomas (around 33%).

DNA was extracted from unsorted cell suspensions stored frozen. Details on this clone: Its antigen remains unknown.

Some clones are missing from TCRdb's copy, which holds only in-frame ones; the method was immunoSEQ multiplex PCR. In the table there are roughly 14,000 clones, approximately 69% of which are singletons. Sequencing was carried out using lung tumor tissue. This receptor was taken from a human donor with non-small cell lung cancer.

As DNA, the CDR3 is TGTGCCAGCAGTTTCAAAGAGACCCAGTACTTC. Its translation: CASSFKETQYF. The chain combines TRBV6-6 with TRBJ2-5; D remains ambiguous. Germline CDR1 reads MNHNY; CDR2 reads SVGAGI (reference sequence). The CDR3 length is 11 residues. The germline V and J ends were trimmed by 4 bases and 3 bases, with 3 bases remaining between them.